This T cell receptor (beta chain) was recovered during a study of blood T cell repertoires in COVID-19. Per the germline V gene, CDR1 is LGHNA and CDR2 is YSLEER. This CDR3 contains 13 residues. V shed 0 bases and J shed 2 bases, with 5 bases lying between them. Data came from immunoSEQ multiplex PCR; TCRdb stores just in-frame clones and leaves some out. The table includes under 200,000 clones, about 85% detected once. The sample taken for sequencing was peripheral blood. V and J are TRBV4-3 and TRBJ2-7; no firm D call. This receptor was identified in a man aged 60 to 69 who had recovered from COVID-19. CDR3 protein: CASSQDRAYEQYF. CDR3 sequence (DNA): TGCGCCAGCAGCCAAGATAGAGCCTACGAGCAGTACTTC.